This T cell receptor (beta chain) was retrieved from a study of T-cell memory formation after mild COVID-19. Overall study results and limits: That cross-reactive memory joined was suggested by some responding clones appearing in pre-infection memory.

TCRdb re-derived calls from the 5' RACE reads in MiXCR, one entry per CDR3 protein. The table records 550,000 to 700,000 distinct CDR3 sequences, roughly a sixth of them present only once. Germline loops: CDR1 MGHDK, CDR2 SYGVNS. V trimming: 6 bases; J trimming: 1 base; junction bases outside the gene matches: 5. CDR3 length: 14 residues. Details on this clonotype: Its antigen is unknown.

This clonotype was obtained from an adult woman who had mild COVID-19 (a few samples of this study predate the infection). Cell type and time point are not known. The genes are TRBV25-1 and TRBJ1-1; 7 bases match TRBD1. Source material: PBMCs or a T cell subset sorted from them (not recorded which). This chain's CDR3 is CASRRTGENTEAFF. The CDR3 DNA is TGTGCCAGCAGAAGAACAGGGGAGAACACTGAAGCTTTCTTT.